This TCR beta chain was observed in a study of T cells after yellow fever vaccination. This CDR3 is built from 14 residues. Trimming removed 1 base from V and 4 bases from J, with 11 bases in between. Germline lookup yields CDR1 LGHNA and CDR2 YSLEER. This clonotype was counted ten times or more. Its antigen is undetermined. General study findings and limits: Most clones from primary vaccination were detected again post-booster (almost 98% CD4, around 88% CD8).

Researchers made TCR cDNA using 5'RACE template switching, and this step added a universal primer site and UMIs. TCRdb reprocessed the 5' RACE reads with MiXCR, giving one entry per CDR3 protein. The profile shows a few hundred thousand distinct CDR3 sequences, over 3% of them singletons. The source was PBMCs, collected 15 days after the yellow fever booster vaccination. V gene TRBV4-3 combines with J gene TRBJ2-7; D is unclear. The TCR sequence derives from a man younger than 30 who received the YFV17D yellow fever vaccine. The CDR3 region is CASSQVSGSYEQYF. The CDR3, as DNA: TGCGCCAGCAGCCAAGTTTCGGGCAGTTACGAGCAGTACTTC.